This TCR beta chain comes out of a study of identical twins' blood T cells. Study-wide findings and caveats: Top TCRbeta clonotypes were shared more with twin than unrelated donors.

CDR1 SGHRS and CDR2 YFSETQ come from the germline V gene. CDR3 size: 15 residues. J gave up 4 bases and V 4 bases, and 7 bases lay outside the gene matches. This clonotype was seen only a few times. The antigen is undetermined. TCRdb re-analysed the 5' RACE reads in MiXCR, keeping a single row per CDR3 protein. The profile shows 400,000 or so distinct CDR3 sequences, over 25% of them singletons. V gene TRBV5-1 combines with J gene TRBJ2-3, with 9 bases fitting TRBD1. The TCR sequence derives from a woman aged 18-55 years in good health. The sequenced sample consisted of PBMCs. In nucleotides, the CDR3 is TGCGCCAGCAGCCCGGACAGGGGTCGATCAGATACGCAGTATTTT. This gives the protein CASSPDRGRSDTQYF.